The subject of this entry is one T cell receptor (beta chain). Using immunoSEQ multiplex PCR, the repertoire was profiled, and TCRdb retains in-frame clones only, with some absent. The data show some 250,000 clones, with about 73% seen just once and 3% to 3.5% held by the top ten. The CDR3 is made up of 13 amino acids. V lost 4 bases to trimming and J lost 3 bases, with 9 bases between them. The V gene's germline CDR1 is LNHNV and CDR2 YYDKDF (reference sequence). This sample stems from a study of blood T cell repertoires in COVID-19. This TCR derives from an elderly woman with acute or convalescent COVID-19. The rearrangement links TRBV15 to TRBJ1-2; D unresolved. Sequenced: peripheral blood. The CDR3 nucleotides read TGTGCCACCAGCACCAGGTTAGACTATGGCTACACCTTC. Its translation: CATSTRLDYGYTF.